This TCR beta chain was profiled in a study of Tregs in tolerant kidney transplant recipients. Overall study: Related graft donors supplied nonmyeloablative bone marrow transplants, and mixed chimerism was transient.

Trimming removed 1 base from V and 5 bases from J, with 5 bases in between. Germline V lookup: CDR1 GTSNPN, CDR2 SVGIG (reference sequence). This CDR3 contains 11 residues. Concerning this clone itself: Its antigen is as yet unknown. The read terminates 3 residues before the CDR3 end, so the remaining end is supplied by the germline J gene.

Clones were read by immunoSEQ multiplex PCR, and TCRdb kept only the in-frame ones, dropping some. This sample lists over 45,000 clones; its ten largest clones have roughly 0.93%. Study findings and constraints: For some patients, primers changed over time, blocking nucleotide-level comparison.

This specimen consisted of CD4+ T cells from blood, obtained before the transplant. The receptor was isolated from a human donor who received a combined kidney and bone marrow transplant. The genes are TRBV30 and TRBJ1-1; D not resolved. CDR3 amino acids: CAWSGRTEAFF. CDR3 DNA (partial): TGTGCCTGGAGTGGCAGGACTGAA.